What follows are 25 T cell receptor beta chains derived from one specimen sequenced in a study of blood T cell repertoires in COVID-19. Clones were read by immunoSEQ multiplex PCR, and TCRdb kept only the in-frame ones, dropping some. The data show about 62,000 clones, roughly 85% seen once. Sequencing was performed on peripheral blood. All receptors come from a woman of 80 years or more with acute or convalescent COVID-19.

This clone was seen only a few times. CDR3 sequence reads: CASGLGTGGRTEAFF. CDR3 bases: TGTGCCAGCGGGCTCGGGACAGGGGGAAGGACTGAAGCTTTCTTT. The V and J genes are TRBV28 and TRBJ1-1; 11 bases are shared with TRBD1. This CDR3 comprises 15 residues. Per germline, CDR1 MDHEN and CDR2 SYDVKM. V shed 8 bases, J shed 5 bases, and the junction held 10 bases outside the gene matches.

The chain combines TRBV9 with TRBJ1-6, with 9 bases matching TRBD1. The CDR3 is 15 amino acids. The ends lost 1 base at V and 8 bases at J; junction bases unmatched: 4. Germline V gene lookup returns CDR1 SGDLS and CDR2 YYNGEE. CDR3 sequence reads: CASSVRTGEDSPLHF. The CDR3 DNA follows: TGTGCCAGCAGCGTAAGGACAGGGGAGGATTCACCCCTCCACTTT.

The gene calls are TRBV4-1 and TRBJ2-2, with D perhaps TRBD1 (6 bases). The CDR3 extends over 16 amino acids. V was cut by 2 bases and J by 7 bases, with 17 bases left in between. Germline CDR1 reads MGHRA; CDR2 reads YSYEKL. CDR3 in DNA: TGCGCCAGCAGCCAAAACCGCGGAGCCAGGGGCGGGGAGCTGTTTTTT. Translating it yields CASSQNRGARGGELFF.

This clone was seen just once. At one end, the junction sequence differs from germline, possibly due to a read error. This sequence joins TRBV19 and TRBJ1-1; D gene unclear. Per germline, CDR1 LNHDA and CDR2 SQIVND (reference sequence). The CDR3 covers 13 residues. CDR3 protein: CVSSTREYIEAFF. Here the CDR3 DNA reads TGCGTCAGTAGTACGAGGGAGTACATTGAAGCTTTCTTT. The full variable domain, with the rest looked up from reference TRBV19 and TRBJ1-1, is DGGITQSPKYLFRKEGQNVTLSCEQNLNHDAMYWYRQDPGQGLRLIYYSQIVNDFQKGDIAEGYSVSREKKESFPLTVTSAQKNPTAFYLCVSSTREYIEAFFGQGTRLTVV.

The chain links TRBV6-2 or TRBV6-3 to TRBJ2-4, with TRBD1 as a possible D gene (6 bases). V was clipped by 5 bases and J by 4 bases, with 15 bases between them. Germline CDR1 is MNHEY and CDR2 is SVGEGT. The CDR3 sequence is 15 residues long. CDR3 nucleotides: TGTGCCAGCAGTGTACAGGGAGTTAGTAAAAACATTCAGTACTTC. Protein sequence: CASSVQGVSKNIQYF.

The chain links TRBV11-2 to TRBJ2-7, with D tentatively TRBD1 (5 bases). This CDR3 spans 15 amino acids. Per germline, CDR1 SGHAT and CDR2 FQNNGV. Trimming shortened V by 2 bases and J by 2 bases, and 13 bases separated the two germline ends. CDR3 protein: CASSLSSTEAYEQYF. The CDR3 bases are TGTGCCAGCAGCTTAAGTTCGACAGAGGCCTACGAGCAGTACTTC.

The rearrangement links TRBV4-1 to TRBJ2-6, with unresolved D. CDR3 size: 16 residues. Germline CDR1 is MGHRA and CDR2 is YSYEKL. Between the trimmed V and J ends, which lost 1 base and 2 bases, there was a span of 9 bases. CDR3 loop: CASSQVAGTGANVLTF. In DNA form, the CDR3 reads TGCGCCAGCAGCCAAGTGGCAGGTACTGGGGCCAACGTCCTGACTTTC.

This chain uses TRBV4-2 with TRBJ2-7; 12 positions agree with TRBD2. Germline V gene lookup returns CDR1 LGHNA and CDR2 YNFKEQ. This CDR3 contains 14 residues. J gave up 4 bases and V 4 bases, and 2 bases lay outside the gene matches. CDR3 in amino acids: CASSLGTSGYEQYF. The CDR3 coding sequence is TGTGCCAGCAGCCTGGGGACTAGCGGGTACGAGCAGTACTTC.

The rearrangement uses TRBV10-1 and TRBJ2-5; D is possibly TRBD1 (6 bases). CDR1 is WNHNN and CDR2 is SYGVQD in the germline V gene (reference sequence). The CDR3 totals 13 residues. Trimming stripped 3 bases from V and 5 bases from J, with 10 bases between. The CDR3, as DNA: TGCGCCAGCAGTGAAGCTAGGGGGGAGACCCAGTACTTC. Its translation is CASSEARGETQYF.

The table lists this clone with a count of one. V and J are TRBV11-2 and TRBJ2-5; TRBD2 agrees at 7 bases. The CDR3 runs 14 residues. The V gene end was trimmed by 1 base and the J gene end by 5 bases; junction bases not matched to a gene: 4. The germline CDR1 and CDR2 sequences are SGHAT and FQNNGV. CDR3 residues: CASSLAGGSETQYF. CDR3 bases: TGTGCCAGCAGCTTAGCGGGCGGGAGTGAGACCCAGTACTTC.

The V gene is TRBV18, the J gene TRBJ2-5; 8 bases are shared with TRBD2. CDR1 is KGHSH and CDR2 is LQKENI in the germline V gene. This CDR3 has 16 residues. Trimming cost V 3 bases and J 3 bases; bases outside gene matches: 9. In DNA form, the CDR3 reads TGTGCCAGCTCACCGACTGGGCTAGCGGGTAAAGAGACCCAGTACTTC. It specifies CASSPTGLAGKETQYF.

The chain links TRBV12-3 or TRBV12-4 to TRBJ2-7, with 10 bases lining up with TRBD2. The CDR3 totals 13 residues. V trimming: 1 base; J trimming: 6 bases; junction bases outside the gene matches: 0. Written as DNA, the CDR3 is TGTGCCAGCAGTTTAGGACTAGCGGGCGAGCAGTACTTC. This encodes CASSLGLAGEQYF.

The V and J genes are TRBV3-1 (or the pseudogene TRBV3-2) and TRBJ2-5, with 9 bases identical to TRBD2. Trimming took 4 bases from V and 1 from J; bases not matched to a gene: 7. Germline lookup yields CDR1 LGHDT and CDR2 YNNKEL (reference sequence). The CDR3 is 16 residues long. The chain's CDR3 is CASSPRGSGGQETQYF. The CDR3 nucleotides are TGTGCCAGCAGCCCTCGAGGTAGCGGGGGCCAAGAGACCCAGTACTTC.

The V gene is TRBV20-1, the J gene TRBJ2-1; 9 bases are shared with TRBD1. There are 17 residues in the CDR3. Germline V gives CDR1 DFQATT, CDR2 SNEGSKA (reference sequence). After removal of 3 bases from V and 3 bases from J, the junction contained 12 bases not matched to a gene. The CDR3 coding sequence is TGCAGTGCTAGTTTTCCGGGACAGGGTCGGAACTACAATGAGCAGTTCTTC. This gives the protein CSASFPGQGRNYNEQFF.

Only a few counts were recorded for this clone. V gene TRBV4-1 combines with J gene TRBJ2-7, with D possibly TRBD2 on 6 matching bases. Germline V gene sequence: CDR1 MGHRA, CDR2 YSYEKL. Deletions cut 0 bases from V and 7 bases from J, with 16 bases between. CDR3 length: 15 amino acids. This chain's CDR3 is CASSQDPGDLREQYF. DNA of the CDR3: TGCGCCAGCAGCCAAGATCCGGGGGACCTGCGAGAGCAGTACTTC.

The rearrangement uses TRBV7-3 and TRBJ2-5; the D gene is possibly TRBD2 (6 bases). Germline V CDR1 and CDR2: SGHTA, FQGTGA. V was cut by 8 bases and J by 5 bases, with 15 bases left in between. CDR3 size: 13 residues. In DNA, the CDR3 is TGTGCCAGCGCGGGGCATTCTATGGAGACCCAGTACTTC. Translated: CASAGHSMETQYF. Filled out from reference TRBV7-3 and TRBJ2-5, the complete variable domain reads GAGVSQTPSNKVTEKGKYVELRCDPISGHTALYWYRQSLGQGPEFLIYFQGTGAADDSGLPNDRFFAVRPEGSVSTLKIQRTERGDSAVYLCASAGHSMETQYFGPGTRLLVL.

The chain is built from TRBV9 and TRBJ1-4; D uncertain. This CDR3 has 12 amino acids. V lost 4 bases and J 5 bases, leaving 6 bases between the germline ends. Germline V lookup: CDR1 SGDLS, CDR2 YYNGEE. Here the CDR3 DNA reads TGTGCCAGCAGCCTCCCGAATGAAAAACTGTTTTTT. Amino acid sequence: CASSLPNEKLFF.

V usage is TRBV7-2 and J usage is TRBJ1-6, with 8 nucleotides matching TRBD1. The V gene end was trimmed by 1 base and the J gene end by 5 bases; junction bases not matched to a gene: 1. Per the germline V gene, CDR1 is SGHTA and CDR2 is FQGNSA. The CDR3 has 15 amino acids. The CDR3: CASSLGTGNNSPLHF. CDR3 coding DNA: TGTGCCAGCAGCTTAGGGACAGGGAATAATTCACCCCTCCACTTT.

The chain uses TRBV7-3 and TRBJ2-3; TRBD2 matches at 10 bases. V lost 10 bases and J lost 2; bases outside the gene matches: 9. Looked up from germline, CDR1 is SGHTA and CDR2 is FQGTGA. This CDR3 is built from 15 residues. CDR3 DNA sequence: TGTGCCACCACCCCTAGCGGGGGAGTCACAGATACGCAGTATTTT. Protein sequence: CATTPSGGVTDTQYF.

The chain carries TRBV10-3 and TRBJ1-5; TRBD1 matches at 7 bases. The trim removed 2 bases at V and 1 base at J, leaving 2 bases unmatched. This CDR3 region has 15 residues. CDR1 is ENHRY and CDR2 is SYGVKD in the germline V gene. The CDR3 DNA follows: TGTGCCATCAGTGAGGGGACAGTAAGCAATCAGCCCCAGCATTTT. Residues: CAISEGTVSNQPQHF.

This clone has a single count. The J gene is TRBJ1-2, the V gene TRBV4-1; 7 bases agree with TRBD1. CDR1 is MGHRA, CDR2 YSYEKL, per germline. Losses at the gene ends were 3 bases for V and 3 bases for J; bases not matched to a gene: 7. CDR3 length equals 15 residues. The CDR3 coding sequence is TGCGCCAGCAGCCAGGCTACAGGGGTGGACTATGGCTACACCTTC. As protein: CASSQATGVDYGYTF.

A few counts support this clone. The chain uses TRBV28 and TRBJ1-1; D unresolved. The length of the CDR3 is 14 residues. Germline V gene lookup returns CDR1 MDHEN and CDR2 SYDVKM. The V end lost 11 bases, the J end lost 0 bases, and 16 bases lay between the germline ends. The CDR3 DNA is TGTGCCTCGTACCAAGCGGGCTTGAACACTGAAGCTTTCTTT. Residues: CASYQAGLNTEAFF.

The chain combines TRBV3-1 (or the pseudogene TRBV3-2) with TRBJ2-1; D may be TRBD2 (6 bases). Germline V gene lookup returns CDR1 LGHDT and CDR2 YNNKEL (reference sequence). The CDR3 totals 17 residues. Trimming removed 0 bases from V and 8 bases from J, with 20 bases in between. CDR3 nucleotides: TGTGCCAGCAGCCAAGATCACCCACGCGGCCCGGGGGATGAGCAGTTCTTC. This translates into CASSQDHPRGPGDEQFF.

There are a few counts of this clone. V usage is TRBV18 and J usage is TRBJ2-7, with D possibly matching TRBD2 (6 bases). Germline CDR1 KGHSH, CDR2 LQKENI. The germline V and J ends were trimmed by 8 bases and 4 bases, with 21 bases remaining between them. The CDR3 loop spans 15 amino acids. This CDR3 is CASTTLVGGGYEQYF. DNA of the CDR3: TGTGCCAGCACGACCCTCGTTGGGGGAGGATACGAGCAGTACTTC.

V is TRBV5-4 and J is TRBJ1-1; weak D call: TRBD1 (5 bases). Trimming stripped 1 base from V and 5 bases from J, with 18 bases between. CDR3 length: 16 residues. Germline CDR1 reads SGHNT; CDR2 reads YYREEE (reference sequence). This chain's CDR3 is CASSLPRGSLVTEAFF. DNA for the CDR3: TGTGCCAGCAGCTTGCCTAGGGGCTCGCTGGTTACTGAAGCTTTCTTT.